This TCR beta chain was found in a study of T cell responses to AZD1222 COVID-19 vaccine. V shed 1 base and J shed 4 bases, with 8 bases lying between them. CDR3 length: 13 amino acids. Germline CDR1 SGHTA, CDR2 FQGNSA. The study's findings and limits: The donor cohort was predominantly white British with a female majority, and clonal diversity may have been underestimated. Repertoire sampling happened only post peak T cell response. Spike-wide vaccine-associated CD4 TCRs dominated at 160-218 and 743-854. Among spike-specific TCRs, nearly half reportedly target unmutated variant regions.

The assay was immunoSEQ multiplex PCR, and TCRdb's table has in-frame clones only and misses some. This table has over 150,000 clones, 90% to 95% appearing once. In the case of this clone: Its antigen remains unidentified.

The origin of this receptor is an adult who received the AZD1222 COVID-19 vaccine. The source material was peripheral blood, sampled 28 days after the second AZD1222 dose. The gene calls are TRBV7-2 and TRBJ2-7; D not certain. In nucleotides, the CDR3 is TGTGCCAGCAGCTTAGGGGCGGATTACGAGCAGTACTTC. Translating gives CASSLGADYEQYF.